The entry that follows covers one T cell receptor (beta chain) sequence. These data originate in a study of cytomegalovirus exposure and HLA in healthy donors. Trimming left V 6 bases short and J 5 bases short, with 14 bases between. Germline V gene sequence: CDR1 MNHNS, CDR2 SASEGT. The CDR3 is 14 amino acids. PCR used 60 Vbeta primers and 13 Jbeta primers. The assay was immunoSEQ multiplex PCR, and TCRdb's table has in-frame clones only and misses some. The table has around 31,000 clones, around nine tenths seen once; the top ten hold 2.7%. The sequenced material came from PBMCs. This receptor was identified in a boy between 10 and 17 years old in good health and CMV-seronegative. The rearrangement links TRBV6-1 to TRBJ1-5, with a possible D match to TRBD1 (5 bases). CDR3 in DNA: TGTGCCAGCAGACACGGGGGGATAGATCAGCCCCAGCATTTT. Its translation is CASRHGGIDQPQHF.